The rows below give T cell receptor beta chains drawn from one sample of a study of blood T cell repertoires in COVID-19. The table came from immunoSEQ multiplex PCR; TCRdb's copy has only in-frame clones and leaves some out. Counted here are roughly 290,000 clones, around 89% occurring once; the ten biggest clones make up about 0.8%. Sequencing input: peripheral blood. The source of these receptors is a man under 40 with acute or convalescent COVID-19. Each CDR3 is given with its conserved first and last residue. D genes are given only for firm matches. A row's size may be missing; if present it is once, few, many or a size class.

d_gene: TRBD1
j_gene: TRBJ1-1
v_gene: TRBV6-5
abundance: .
CDR3aa: CASSTIQGVNTEAFF
CDR3nt: TGTGCCAGCAGTACCATACAGGGGGTGAACACTGAAGCTTTCTTT

d_gene: .
j_gene: TRBJ1-1
v_gene: TRBV20-1
abundance: .
CDR3aa: CSAAGNTEAFF
CDR3nt: TGCAGTGCAGCCGGTAACACTGAAGCTTTCTTT

d_gene: .
j_gene: TRBJ2-1
v_gene: TRBV7-2
abundance: .
CDR3aa: CASSLGQGYSYEQFF
CDR3nt: TGTGCCAGCAGCTTAGGGCAGGGTTATAGCTATGAGCAGTTCTTC

d_gene: TRBD2
j_gene: TRBJ2-1
v_gene: TRBV19
abundance: once
CDR3aa: CASSLGTSVQFF
CDR3nt: TGTGCCAGTAGCCTTGGGACTAGTGTTCAGTTCTTC

d_gene: .
j_gene: TRBJ2-3
v_gene: TRBV11-2
abundance: .
CDR3aa: CASSFLTLGTQYF
CDR3nt: TGTGCCAGCAGCTTTCTGACTCTTGGTACGCAGTATTTT

d_gene: .
j_gene: TRBJ2-5
v_gene: TRBV14
abundance: .
CDR3aa: CASSKATQYF
CDR3nt: TGTGCCAGCAGTAAAGCTACCCAGTACTTC

d_gene: TRBD1
j_gene: TRBJ1-1
v_gene: TRBV10-3
abundance: few
CDR3aa: CAISDRGRNTEAFF
CDR3nt: TGTGCCATCAGTGACAGGGGGCGTAACACTGAAGCTTTCTTT

d_gene: .
j_gene: TRBJ1-3
v_gene: TRBV7-7
abundance: once
CDR3aa: CASSLAFGQSFSGNTIYF
CDR3nt: TGTGCTAGCAGCTTAGCGTTCGGACAGAGTTTCTCTGGAAACACCATATATTTT

d_gene: TRBD1
j_gene: TRBJ2-7
v_gene: TRBV5-1
abundance: .
CDR3aa: CASSLEGRGRYEQYF
CDR3nt: TGCGCCAGCAGCTTGGAGGGCAGGGGGCGCTACGAGCAGTACTTC

d_gene: .
j_gene: TRBJ2-1
v_gene: TRBV9
abundance: .
CDR3aa: CASSPSGSSYNEQFF
CDR3nt: TGTGCCAGCAGCCCCTCTGGGAGCTCCTACAATGAGCAGTTCTTC

d_gene: TRBD1
j_gene: TRBJ1-5
v_gene: TRBV7-2
abundance: few
CDR3aa: CASSFTKDRVFF
CDR3nt: TGTGCCAGCAGCTTTACGAAGGACAGGGTTTTTTTT

d_gene: .
j_gene: TRBJ1-2
v_gene: TRBV4-1
abundance: .
CDR3aa: CASSQQGRADYGYTF
CDR3nt: TGCGCCAGCAGCCAACAGGGAAGGGCTGACTATGGCTACACCTTC

d_gene: .
j_gene: TRBJ1-6
v_gene: TRBV7-8
abundance: .
CDR3aa: CASSFTAPNSPLHF
CDR3nt: TGTGCCAGCAGCTTTACAGCCCCTAATTCACCCCTCCACTTT

d_gene: .
j_gene: TRBJ1-1
v_gene: TRBV6-1
abundance: once
CDR3aa: CASSDRGGWTRAVEAFF
CDR3nt: TGTGCCAGCAGTGACCGCGGGGGTTGGACGCGGGCCGTCGAAGCTTTCTTT

d_gene: .
j_gene: TRBJ1-5
v_gene: TRBV6-5
abundance: .
CDR3aa: CASSYYSAQPQHF
CDR3nt: TGTGCCAGCAGTTATTACTCCGCTCAGCCCCAGCATTTT

d_gene: .
j_gene: TRBJ2-2
v_gene: TRBV24-1
abundance: .
CDR3aa: CATSDSGLFDGELFF
CDR3nt: TGTGCCACCAGTGATTCCGGACTTTTCGACGGGGAGCTGTTTTTT

d_gene: TRBD1
j_gene: TRBJ2-2
v_gene: TRBV6-5
abundance: .
CDR3aa: CASSQRTGWGGELFF
CDR3nt: TGTGCCAGCAGTCAACGGACAGGGTGGGGCGGGGAGCTGTTTTTT

d_gene: .
j_gene: TRBJ1-5
v_gene: TRBV19
abundance: .
CDR3aa: CASSSMQSHQPQHF
CDR3nt: TGTGCCAGTAGCTCGATGCAGTCCCATCAGCCCCAGCATTTT

d_gene: TRBD2
j_gene: TRBJ2-7
v_gene: TRBV27
abundance: .
CDR3aa: CASSFSGSQKQYF
CDR3nt: TGTGCCAGCAGTTTTAGCGGGAGCCAGAAGCAGTACTTC

d_gene: TRBD1
j_gene: TRBJ1-2
v_gene: TRBV19
abundance: .
CDR3aa: CASTGTVNHYGYTF
CDR3nt: TGTGCCAGTACCGGGACAGTTAATCACTATGGCTACACCTTC

d_gene: .
j_gene: TRBJ1-5
v_gene: TRBV6-1
abundance: .
CDR3aa: CASSELPGAINQPQHF
CDR3nt: TGTGCCAGCAGTGAACTCCCAGGGGCGATAAATCAGCCCCAGCATTTT

d_gene: TRBD2
j_gene: TRBJ2-7
v_gene: TRBV30
abundance: .
CDR3aa: CAWRKPGLAGPPSYEQYF
CDR3nt: TGTGCCTGGAGAAAACCGGGACTAGCGGGGCCGCCCTCCTACGAGCAGTACTTC

d_gene: .
j_gene: TRBJ1-1
v_gene: TRBV10-2
abundance: .
CDR3aa: CASRARGLSKNTEAFF
CDR3nt: TGCGCCAGCAGGGCCAGGGGATTGTCTAAGAACACTGAAGCTTTCTTT

d_gene: .
j_gene: TRBJ1-1
v_gene: TRBV19
abundance: once
CDR3aa: CASSVTGIDTEAFF
CDR3nt: TGTGCCAGTAGTGTTACAGGGATAGACACTGAAGCTTTCTTT

d_gene: .
j_gene: TRBJ1-3
v_gene: TRBV3-1/TRBV3-2
abundance: .
CDR3aa: CASTRAGSGNTIYF
CDR3nt: TGTGCCAGCACCCGAGCGGGCTCTGGAAACACCATATATTTT

d_gene: .
j_gene: TRBJ1-6
v_gene: TRBV3-1/TRBV3-2
abundance: .
CDR3aa: CASSRREANSPLHF
CDR3nt: TGTGCCAGCAGCCGCAGGGAAGCAAATTCACCCCTCCACTTT

d_gene: .
j_gene: TRBJ1-2
v_gene: TRBV28
abundance: .
CDR3aa: CASSLVRNHGYTF
CDR3nt: TGTGCCAGCAGTTTGGTCAGAAATCATGGCTACACCTTC

d_gene: .
j_gene: TRBJ2-2
v_gene: TRBV5-6
abundance: .
CDR3aa: CASSSGQSTGELFF
CDR3nt: TGTGCCAGCAGCTCCGGACAGAGCACCGGGGAGCTGTTTTTT

d_gene: TRBD2
j_gene: TRBJ2-1
v_gene: TRBV7-3
abundance: few
CDR3aa: CASSLGTSAYNEQFF
CDR3nt: TGTGCCAGCAGCCTCGGGACTAGCGCCTACAATGAGCAGTTCTTC

d_gene: .
j_gene: TRBJ1-1
v_gene: TRBV4-2
abundance: .
CDR3aa: CASSQAQGQNTEAFF
CDR3nt: TGTGCCAGCAGCCAGGCTCAGGGGCAGAACACTGAAGCTTTCTTT

d_gene: .
j_gene: TRBJ2-5
v_gene: TRBV27
abundance: .
CDR3aa: CASSSYRDTGTQYF
CDR3nt: TGTGCCAGCAGTTCCTACAGGGACACGGGGACCCAGTACTTC

d_gene: TRBD2
j_gene: TRBJ2-2
v_gene: TRBV4-2
abundance: .
CDR3aa: CASSQVAGANTGELFF
CDR3nt: TGTGCCAGCAGCCAAGTAGCGGGGGCGAACACCGGGGAGCTGTTTTTT

d_gene: .
j_gene: TRBJ2-3
v_gene: TRBV5-1
abundance: .
CDR3aa: CASQPGSAADTQYF
CDR3nt: TGCGCCAGCCAGCCCGGGAGTGCCGCAGATACGCAGTATTTT

d_gene: .
j_gene: TRBJ1-5
v_gene: TRBV3-1/TRBV3-2
abundance: .
CDR3aa: CASSQINRSPQHF
CDR3nt: TGTGCCAGCAGCCAAATTAACCGTAGCCCTCAGCATTTT

d_gene: .
j_gene: TRBJ2-1
v_gene: TRBV6-2/TRBV6-3
abundance: .
CDR3aa: CASSYLQNGNEQFF
CDR3nt: TGTGCCAGCAGTTACCTCCAGAATGGCAATGAGCAGTTCTTC

d_gene: .
j_gene: TRBJ1-2
v_gene: TRBV10-3
abundance: .
CDR3aa: CAISDPGVPNYGYTF
CDR3nt: TGTGCCATCAGTGATCCGGGGGTGCCTAACTATGGCTACACCTTC

d_gene: TRBD1
j_gene: TRBJ1-3
v_gene: TRBV14
abundance: once
CDR3aa: CASSHYGQVSGNTIYF
CDR3nt: TGTGCCAGCAGCCATTATGGACAGGTTTCTGGAAACACCATATATTTT

d_gene: .
j_gene: TRBJ1-2
v_gene: TRBV5-1
abundance: .
CDR3aa: CASSYTGDGYTF
CDR3nt: TGCGCCAGCAGCTATACAGGTGATGGCTACACCTTC

d_gene: .
j_gene: TRBJ2-3
v_gene: TRBV29-1
abundance: .
CDR3aa: CSVEGPGGDTQYF
CDR3nt: TGCAGCGTTGAAGGCCCGGGTGGAGATACGCAGTATTTT

d_gene: .
j_gene: TRBJ2-1
v_gene: TRBV5-1
abundance: once
CDR3aa: CASSLADGGRDEQFF
CDR3nt: TGCGCCAGCAGCTTGGCCGATGGGGGCCGCGATGAGCAGTTCTTC

d_gene: .
j_gene: TRBJ1-3
v_gene: TRBV6-1
abundance: .
CDR3aa: CASSEPSLFSGNTIYF
CDR3nt: TGTGCCAGCAGTGAGCCCAGTCTCTTCTCTGGAAACACCATATATTTT

d_gene: TRBD2
j_gene: TRBJ2-3
v_gene: TRBV6-1
abundance: .
CDR3aa: CASSERASGGSTDTQYF
CDR3nt: TGTGCCAGCAGTGAAAGGGCTAGCGGGGGTAGCACAGATACGCAGTATTTT

d_gene: TRBD2
j_gene: TRBJ2-3
v_gene: TRBV9
abundance: .
CDR3aa: CASSVYQLAGGQDTQYF
CDR3nt: TGTGCCAGCAGCGTGTATCAACTAGCGGGGGGGCAAGATACGCAGTATTTT

d_gene: TRBD1
j_gene: TRBJ2-3
v_gene: TRBV11-2
abundance: once
CDR3aa: CASSFAGTGVEQYF
CDR3nt: TGTGCCAGCAGCTTCGCCGGGACAGGGGTCGAGCAGTATTTT

d_gene: TRBD2
j_gene: TRBJ2-7
v_gene: TRBV18
abundance: .
CDR3aa: CASSPREGLNEQYF
CDR3nt: TGTGCCAGCTCACCGAGGGAGGGCCTCAACGAGCAGTACTTC

d_gene: TRBD1
j_gene: TRBJ2-6
v_gene: TRBV18
abundance: .
CDR3aa: CASSPDRAPGANVLTF
CDR3nt: TGTGCCAGCTCACCTGACAGGGCCCCTGGGGCCAACGTCCTGACTTTC

d_gene: .
j_gene: TRBJ2-7
v_gene: TRBV3-1/TRBV3-2
abundance: few
CDR3aa: CASSQRDGYEQYF
CDR3nt: TGTGCCAGCAGCCAGCGGGACGGCTACGAGCAGTACTTC

d_gene: .
j_gene: TRBJ1-1
v_gene: TRBV5-1
abundance: few
CDR3aa: CASTDLEGGTEAFF
CDR3nt: TGCGCCAGCACCGACCTAGAAGGAGGCACTGAAGCTTTCTTT

d_gene: TRBD2
j_gene: TRBJ2-1
v_gene: TRBV6-5
abundance: .
CDR3aa: CASSPGGAYEQFF
CDR3nt: TGTGCCAGCAGTCCCGGGGGGGCATATGAGCAGTTCTTC

d_gene: TRBD1
j_gene: TRBJ2-1
v_gene: TRBV10-2
abundance: .
CDR3aa: CASRNRDRFNEQFF
CDR3nt: TGCGCCAGCAGGAACCGGGACAGGTTCAATGAGCAGTTCTTC

d_gene: TRBD2
j_gene: TRBJ2-3
v_gene: TRBV5-1
abundance: .
CDR3aa: CASSLVPGLAGATDTQYF
CDR3nt: TGCGCCAGCAGCTTAGTCCCGGGACTAGCGGGAGCCACAGATACGCAGTATTTT